The 23 T cell receptor beta chains below all came from one sample that was sequenced in a study of lymphopenia after photon versus proton radiotherapy. Here immunoSEQ multiplex PCR was the method, and the copy in TCRdb shows in-frame clones only, minus some. In the table there are 40,000 to 45,000 clones, approximately 80% of which are singletons. The material sequenced was peripheral blood, taken from a patient treated with proton-based radiotherapy. Receptor source: a woman aged 70-85 years with pancreatic cancer.

In this sample, this clone turned up a few times. The chain joins TRBV18 to TRBJ1-5, with D unclear. The CDR3 has 16 residues. Germline V gene data show CDR1 as KGHSH and CDR2 as LQKENI. V was clipped by 3 bases and J by 6 bases, with 18 bases between them. The CDR3 DNA sequence: TGTGCCAGCTCACCTAATCCCCCCTCCTTTGTTCAGCCCCAGCATTTT. Encoded protein: CASSPNPPSFVQPQHF.

This chain uses TRBV6-4 with TRBJ2-7, with a tentative D call TRBD2 (6 bases). This CDR3 is built from 13 residues. Deletions cut 2 bases from V and 5 bases from J, with 10 bases between. Germline V lookup: CDR1 MRHNA, CDR2 SNTAGT. CDR3 nucleotide sequence: TGTGCCAGCAGTGACATCGGGGAGGACGAGCAGTACTTC. Its translation: CASSDIGEDEQYF.

CDR3 DNA sequence: TGTGCCAGCAGCAAAGCGAGAGGCCATAGCAATCAGCCCCAGCATTTT. This gives the protein CASSKARGHSNQPQHF. The genes are TRBV21-1 and TRBJ1-5. TRBV21-1 is marked as a pseudogene. The CDR3 consists of 16 residues.

This clone appeared a few times. V and J are TRBV27 and TRBJ2-7, with TRBD1 as a possible D gene (6 bases). The V and J ends lost 1 base and 1 base respectively, with 17 bases between them. The CDR3 extends over 17 amino acids. Per germline, CDR1 MNHEY and CDR2 SMNVEV (reference sequence). The CDR3 DNA is TGTGCCAGCAGTTTATATGGTCGGACAGTACCTTCCTACGAGCAGTACTTC. It translates to CASSLYGRTVPSYEQYF.

The CDR3 protein is CASSITQGHQNYGYTF. CDR3 coding DNA: TGTGCCAGCAGCATAACCCAGGGGCACCAAAACTATGGCTACACCTTC. The chain has TRBV7-9 and TRBJ1-2; D is possibly TRBD1 (6 bases). The CDR3 is made up of 16 amino acids. The germline V and J ends were trimmed by 5 bases and 2 bases, with 18 bases remaining between them. The V gene's germline CDR1 is SEHNR and CDR2 FQNEAQ (reference sequence).

V is TRBV18 and J is TRBJ2-3; 9 bases are shared with TRBD2. Germline lookup yields CDR1 KGHSH and CDR2 LQKENI. The CDR3 loop spans 18 amino acids. The V and J ends lost 3 bases and 6 bases, in that order; junction bases with no gene match: 16. In DNA form, the CDR3 reads TGTGCCAGCTCACCGACTCAGACTAGCGGCTTCCTGGGGGATACGCAGTATTTT. This translates into CASSPTQTSGFLGDTQYF. The whole variable domain, filled in from reference TRBV18 and TRBJ2-3, reads NAGVMQNPRHLVRRRGQEARLRCSPMKGHSHVYWYRQLPEEGLKFMVYLQKENIIDESGMPKERFSAEFPKEGPSILRIQQVVRGDSAAYFCASSPTQTSGFLGDTQYFGPGTRLTVL.

CDR3: CASSYSGRETQYF. CDR3 in DNA: TGTGCCAGCAGTTACTCGGGACGAGAGACCCAGTACTTC. This rearrangement joins TRBV6-5 to TRBJ2-5; D may match TRBD1 or TRBD2 (5 bases each). CDR1 is MNHEY and CDR2 is SVGAGI in the germline V gene. Trimming took 0 bases from V and 4 from J, leaving 6 bases between them. There are 13 residues in the CDR3.

The chain combines TRBV19 with TRBJ2-2; 7 nucleotides line up with TRBD1. The CDR3 loop spans 15 amino acids. Germline CDR1 and CDR2: LNHDA and SQIVND (reference sequence). J was trimmed by 6 bases and V by 5 bases; bases with no gene match: 9. CDR3 sequence (DNA): TGTGCCAGTAGTGTACAGGGGACCGCTTCCGGGGAGCTGTTTTTT. It specifies CASSVQGTASGELFF.

The chain uses TRBV9 and TRBJ2-2; no reliable D call. The CDR3 loop spans 12 amino acids. V dropped 0 bases and J dropped 4 bases, with 1 base sitting between them. In germline, CDR1 is SGDLS, CDR2 YYNGEE. The CDR3 sequence: CASSVVTGELFF. CDR3 in DNA: TGTGCCAGCAGCGTAGTCACCGGGGAGCTGTTTTTT.

V is TRBV19 and J is TRBJ2-3; D is ambiguous. V dropped 5 bases and J dropped 2 bases, with 2 bases sitting between them. The CDR3 totals 11 residues. The germline gives CDR1 LNHDA, CDR2 SQIVND (reference sequence). In nucleotides, the CDR3 is TGTGCCAGTAGTGTCACAGATACGCAGTATTTT. It specifies CASSVTDTQYF.

This chain links TRBV7-9 with TRBJ1-4; no definite D call. Between the trimmed V and J ends, which lost 6 bases and 0 bases, there was a span of 8 bases. This CDR3 contains 14 residues. Germline V lookup: CDR1 SEHNR, CDR2 FQNEAQ (reference sequence). The DNA for the CDR3 is TGTGCCAGCAGTCCCGACACAACTAATGAAAAACTGTTTTTT. This translates into CASSPDTTNEKLFF.

The gene calls are TRBV27 and TRBJ1-1; 8 bases agree with TRBD1. CDR3 length equals 13 residues. V dropped 4 bases and J dropped 4; count of bases not matched to a gene: 2. Germline CDR1 is MNHEY and CDR2 is SMNVEV (reference sequence). CDR3 loop: CASSSGQGTEAFF. The CDR3 DNA sequence: TGTGCCAGCAGTTCTGGACAGGGCACTGAAGCTTTCTTT.

This chain uses TRBV18 with TRBJ2-7; D is ambiguous. Germline-derived CDR1 and CDR2 are KGHSH and LQKENI. The V end was cut by 0 bases, the J end by 6 bases, with 9 bases between. This CDR3 is 13 amino acids long. The CDR3 coding sequence is TGTGCCAGCTCACCACCCCACCTAGTCGAGCAGTACTTC. Translated: CASSPPHLVEQYF.

This clone showed up just once. The chain carries TRBV19 and TRBJ2-7; 10 nucleotides match TRBD2. V gave up 4 bases and J gave up 1 base; unmatched junction bases: 4. The CDR3 extends over 15 amino acids. In germline, CDR1 is LNHDA, CDR2 SQIVND (reference sequence). CDR3 in DNA: TGTGCCAGTAGTACCCTAGCGGGAGTTTCCTACGAGCAGTACTTC. This gives the protein CASSTLAGVSYEQYF.

The chain carries TRBV30 and TRBJ2-5; D gene ambiguous. The CDR3 length is 10 residues. V was pared by 5 bases and J by 5 bases, with 6 bases between. Germline V gene data show CDR1 as GTSNPN and CDR2 as SVGIG (reference sequence). CDR3 DNA: TGTGCCTGGGCTAGGGAGACCCAGTACTTC. It translates to CAWARETQYF.

To note about this clone: A junction end diverges from the germline sequence, so it may reflect a read error. The chain combines TRBV18 with TRBJ2-1, with a possible D match to TRBD2 (5 bases). Germline CDR1 and CDR2: KGHSH and LQKENI. The CDR3 is made up of 12 amino acids. The CDR3 bases are TGTGCCAGCTCACCTCGAAACGGGGAGCTGTTCTTC. Its protein is CASSPRNGELFF.

The rearrangement uses TRBV19 and TRBJ1-4; no clear D. Germline-derived CDR1 and CDR2 are LNHDA and SQIVND (reference sequence). The V and J ends lost 5 bases and 0 bases respectively, with 16 bases between them. This CDR3 comprises 17 residues. CDR3 loop: CASSYPVGQSTNEKLFF. Here the CDR3 DNA reads TGTGCCAGTAGTTACCCAGTCGGGCAGTCAACTAATGAAAAACTGTTTTTT.

This chain connects TRBV11-2 to TRBJ1-6; D gene unclear. The length of the CDR3 is 15 residues. The germline V gene encodes CDR1 SGHAT and CDR2 FQNNGV. Between the trimmed V and J ends, which lost 3 bases and 7 bases, there was a span of 13 bases. Written as DNA, the CDR3 is TGTGCCAGCAGCTTTTGGGGAAGGATCAATTCACCCCTCCACTTT. It specifies CASSFWGRINSPLHF.

The sample holds a few counts of this clone. V gene TRBV2 combines with J gene TRBJ2-3; 11 bases are a match to TRBD2. Trimming at V came to 8 bases and at J to 14 bases, leaving 0 bases not matched to a gene. The CDR3 extends over 9 amino acids. Germline V gene lookup returns CDR1 SNHLY and CDR2 FYNNEI. The chain's CDR3 is CASGTSGYF. CDR3 DNA sequence: TGTGCCAGCGGGACTAGCGGGTATTTT.

The CDR3 here is CASSSQLTGLKTQYF. CDR3 nucleotide sequence: TGTGCCAGCAGTTCCCAACTTACAGGGTTGAAGACCCAGTACTTC. The chain has TRBV6-6 and TRBJ2-5; possible D gene TRBD1, 6 bases. The V gene lost 4 bases and the J gene lost 6 bases, with 18 bases spanning the gap. The V gene's germline CDR1 is MNHNY and CDR2 SVGAGI (reference sequence). The CDR3 has 15 residues.

The rearrangement links TRBV10-3 to TRBJ1-2; 7 bases map to TRBD1. Trimming removed 4 bases from V and 6 bases from J; junction bases left unmatched: 11. The CDR3 has 15 amino acids. Germline-derived CDR1 and CDR2 are ENHRY and SYGVKD. In DNA form, the CDR3 reads TGTGCCATCAGTGTCTCGACAGGGCTCGGGGATGGCTACACCTTC. Translated, it gives CAISVSTGLGDGYTF.

The rearrangement uses TRBV9 and TRBJ2-5, with a weak D call TRBD1 (5 bases). Trimming stripped 0 bases from V and 2 bases from J, with 14 bases between. CDR1 is SGDLS and CDR2 is YYNGEE in the germline V gene. The CDR3 contains 16 residues. DNA for the CDR3: TGTGCCAGCAGCGTAGCCATGGGGCCTGGGCAAGAGACCCAGTACTTC. As protein: CASSVAMGPGQETQYF. The full variable domain, its missing parts supplied by reference TRBV9 and TRBJ2-5, is DSGVTQTPKHLITATGQRVTLRCSPRSGDLSVYWYQQSLDQGLQFLIQYYNGEERAKGNILERFSAQQFPDLHSELNLSSLELGDSALYFCASSVAMGPGQETQYFGPGTRLLVL.

This clone has just a few counts. The genes are TRBV19 and TRBJ2-3; D is possibly TRBD2 (5 bases). Per the germline V gene, CDR1 is LNHDA and CDR2 is SQIVND (reference sequence). The CDR3 contains 15 residues. Trimming removed 5 bases at V and 2 bases at J, with 14 bases between. The CDR3 region is CASSVSEVDTDTQYF. CDR3 coding DNA: TGTGCCAGTAGTGTCTCGGAGGTGGACACAGATACGCAGTATTTT.